These 27 T cell receptor beta chains share one sample of origin, sequenced in a study of control samples from healthy donors and cancer patients. Assay used: immunoSEQ multiplex PCR; TCRdb lists only in-frame clones, some missing. The sample lists fewer than 150,000 clones, about nine tenths occurring once. Specimen: blood. Every receptor here comes from a woman aged 18 to 35 in good health.

The chain employs TRBV27 and TRBJ2-6; D not certain. V lost 6 bases and J lost 0, with 6 bases in between. The germline gives CDR1 MNHEY, CDR2 SMNVEV (reference sequence). The CDR3 totals 14 residues. The CDR3 region is CASRSSSGANVLTF. The CDR3 DNA follows: TGTGCCAGCAGGTCCAGCTCTGGGGCCAACGTCCTGACTTTC.

The chain links TRBV5-1 to TRBJ2-6, with TRBD2 identical over 12 bases. Losses at the gene ends were 3 bases for V and 4 bases for J; bases not matched to a gene: 11. The CDR3 covers 19 residues. CDR1 SGHRS and CDR2 YFSETQ come from the germline V gene. CDR3 region: CASSSGLAGGLSGANVLTF. The CDR3, as DNA: TGCGCCAGCAGCTCTGGGCTAGCGGGAGGGCTCTCCGGGGCCAACGTCCTGACTTTC.

The chain couples TRBV24-1 to TRBJ2-3; 7 positions agree with TRBD1. CDR3 length: 16 amino acids. CDR1 is KGHDR and CDR2 is SFDVKD in the germline V gene. Germline trimming cut 5 bases from V and 1 base from J; bases unmatched to any gene: 8. CDR3 sequence reads: CATSVTGILGTDTQYF. The CDR3 DNA is TGTGCCACCAGTGTGACAGGGATCTTGGGCACAGATACGCAGTATTTT.

This sequence joins TRBV4-1 and TRBJ1-5; TRBD1 matches 8 bases. There are 15 residues in the CDR3. The V gene end was trimmed by 0 bases and the J gene end by 7 bases; junction bases not matched to a gene: 5. Germline loops: CDR1 MGHRA, CDR2 YSYEKL. The CDR3 spells CASSQDRGQGQPQHF. The CDR3 DNA sequence: TGCGCCAGCAGCCAAGATCGTGGACAGGGCCAGCCCCAGCATTTT.

The chain combines TRBV7-2 with TRBJ2-7; D remains ambiguous. The germline V and J ends were trimmed by 0 bases and 0 bases, with 9 bases remaining between them. Germline V CDR1 and CDR2: SGHTA, FQGNSA. CDR3 length: 15 amino acids. The CDR3 DNA is TGTGCCAGCAGCTTAGCTCTTGGAAGCTCCTACGAGCAGTACTTC. Amino acid sequence: CASSLALGSSYEQYF.

This clone was counted once. The rearrangement joins TRBV20-1 to TRBJ1-1, with TRBD1 identical over 7 bases. Germline V gene sequence: CDR1 DFQATT, CDR2 SNEGSKA (reference sequence). This CDR3 region has 16 residues. The ends lost 3 bases at V and 3 bases at J; junction bases unmatched: 13. As DNA, the CDR3 is TGCAGTGCTAGTAAGGGGGCCGCGCTTCTGGACACTGAAGCTTTCTTT. Translating it yields CSASKGAALLDTEAFF.

The V call is TRBV6-6, the J call TRBJ2-7, with 9 bases lining up with TRBD2. Germline V gives CDR1 MNHNY, CDR2 SVGAGI (reference sequence). The V gene end was trimmed by 0 bases and the J gene end by 4 bases; junction bases not matched to a gene: 4. This CDR3 region has 15 residues. The CDR3 loop is CASSYSSGSGYEQYF. As DNA, the CDR3 is TGTGCCAGCAGTTACTCTAGCGGGAGTGGGTACGAGCAGTACTTC.

Concerning this clone itself: Other DNA variants within this sample encode the same CDR3. V gene TRBV30 combines with J gene TRBJ2-2; D tentatively fits TRBD1 or TRBD2 (6 bases each). This CDR3 has 15 amino acids. Trimming removed 3 bases from V and 0 bases from J, with 11 bases in between. The germline V gene encodes CDR1 GTSNPN and CDR2 SVGIG (reference sequence). The CDR3 DNA is TGTGCCTGGAGGGGGGGCAAGACGAACACCGGGGAGCTGTTTTTT. Amino acid sequence: CAWRGGKTNTGELFF.

The chain links TRBV18 to TRBJ2-3; TRBD2 matches at 7 bases. In germline, CDR1 is KGHSH, CDR2 LQKENI. The CDR3 sequence is 15 residues long. V shed 3 bases, J shed 6 bases, and the junction held 9 bases outside the gene matches. CDR3 in amino acids: CASSPPLAGEDTQYF. The CDR3 DNA follows: TGTGCCAGCTCACCGCCGCTGGCGGGGGAGGATACGCAGTATTTT. The full variable domain, its missing parts supplied by reference TRBV18 and TRBJ2-3, is NAGVMQNPRHLVRRRGQEARLRCSPMKGHSHVYWYRQLPEEGLKFMVYLQKENIIDESGMPKERFSAEFPKEGPSILRIQQVVRGDSAAYFCASSPPLAGEDTQYFGPGTRLTVL.

The chain is built from TRBV7-9 and TRBJ2-4; 12 bases fit TRBD2. V gave up 3 bases and J gave up 7 bases; unmatched junction bases: 7. CDR3 length: 16 amino acids. Germline V gene sequence: CDR1 SEHNR, CDR2 FQNEAQ (reference sequence). CDR3 nucleotides: TGTGCCAGCAGCTTTGCACTAGCGGGAGGAGGGAACATTCAGTACTTC. Translated: CASSFALAGGGNIQYF.

The chain joins TRBV10-3 to TRBJ1-1; tentative D call: TRBD1 (6 bases). The V and J ends lost 3 bases and 8 bases respectively, with 10 bases between them. This CDR3 contains 12 residues. Per germline, CDR1 ENHRY and CDR2 SYGVKD. CDR3 region: CAISDDGTEAFF. The DNA for the CDR3 is TGTGCCATCAGTGATGACGGGACAGAAGCTTTCTTT.

V and J are TRBV18 and TRBJ1-2; the D is unclear. Germline CDR1 is KGHSH and CDR2 is LQKENI. Trimming took off 2 bases at V and 0 bases at J, with 10 bases between the two ends. The CDR3 extends over 15 amino acids. Here the CDR3 DNA reads TGTGCCAGCTCACCAGTCCAGGAAGCTAACTATGGCTACACCTTC. Its protein product is CASSPVQEANYGYTF. Drawing the rest from reference TRBV18 and TRBJ1-2, the complete variable domain is NAGVMQNPRHLVRRRGQEARLRCSPMKGHSHVYWYRQLPEEGLKFMVYLQKENIIDESGMPKERFSAEFPKEGPSILRIQQVVRGDSAAYFCASSPVQEANYGYTFGSGTRLTVV.

The V gene is TRBV27, the J gene TRBJ2-5; 8 bases align to TRBD1. Germline assignment: CDR1 MNHEY and CDR2 SMNVEV (reference sequence). The CDR3 consists of 14 residues. V gave up 6 bases and J gave up 5 bases; unmatched junction bases: 8. The CDR3 DNA sequence: TGTGCCAGCAGCCCCGGGACAGGCTGGGAGACCCAGTACTTC. It is translated as CASSPGTGWETQYF.

In this sample, this clone turned up many times. J is TRBJ1-1 and V is TRBV4-3; D gene unclear. CDR3 length equals 13 residues. Germline-derived CDR1 and CDR2 are LGHNA and YSLEER. Trimming took off 0 bases at V and 7 bases at J, with 9 bases between the two ends. CDR3 DNA: TGCGCCAGCAGCCAAGAGGCGGAAAGTGAAGCTTTCTTT. Protein product: CASSQEAESEAFF.

V usage is TRBV18 and J usage is TRBJ2-7, with TRBD1 matching over 7 bases. Germline assignment: CDR1 KGHSH and CDR2 LQKENI. With 4 bases clipped from V and 0 bases from J, the junction kept 3 bases outside the gene matches. The CDR3 loop spans 14 amino acids. The chain's CDR3 is CASSLDRASYEQYF. The CDR3 nucleotides are TGTGCCAGCTCACTCGACAGGGCCTCCTACGAGCAGTACTTC.

This chain joins TRBV2 and TRBJ2-7; the D is unclear. The germline V and J ends were trimmed by 1 base and 3 bases, with 4 bases remaining between them. Germline V gene sequence: CDR1 SNHLY, CDR2 FYNNEI. This CDR3 comprises 12 residues. CDR3 in amino acids: CASSEEIYEQYF. CDR3 DNA: TGTGCCAGCAGTGAAGAGATCTACGAGCAGTACTTC.

The V call is TRBV5-4, the J call TRBJ2-5; 7 positions agree with TRBD1. V was pared by 4 bases and J by 5 bases, with 5 bases of the junction left unmatched. This CDR3 has 13 residues. The germline CDR1 and CDR2 sequences are SGHNT and YYREEE (reference sequence). For the CDR3, the DNA is TGTGCCAGCAGCGAAGGGACAGCGGAGACCCAGTACTTC. It encodes CASSEGTAETQYF.

The CDR3 sequence: CASSSQERNTGELFF. As DNA, the CDR3 is TGTGCCAGCAGTTCCCAGGAAAGAAACACCGGGGAGCTGTTTTTT. V usage is TRBV9 and J usage is TRBJ2-2; no clear D. This CDR3 region has 15 residues. CDR1 is SGDLS and CDR2 is YYNGEE in the germline V gene. Between the trimmed V and J ends, which lost 5 bases and 2 bases, there was a span of 13 bases.

This clone has just a few counts. V gene TRBV5-6 combines with J gene TRBJ2-6, with TRBD1 matching over 7 bases. The CDR3 consists of 15 residues. J lost 2 bases, V lost 5 bases, and 4 bases had no gene match. Germline V gene lookup returns CDR1 SGHDT and CDR2 YYEEEE. CDR3 DNA: TGTGCCAGCAGGACAGGGTATACTGGGGCCAACGTCCTGACTTTC. As protein: CASRTGYTGANVLTF. The complete variable domain, with remaining parts taken from reference TRBV5-6 and TRBJ2-6, reads DAGVTQSPTHLIKTRGQQVTLRCSPKSGHDTVSWYQQALGQGPQFIFQYYEEEERQRGNFPDRFSGHQFPNYSSELNVNALLLGDSALYLCASRTGYTGANVLTFGAGSRLTVL.

The chain couples TRBV28 to TRBJ2-5; D possibly corresponds to TRBD2 (5 bases). Germline V CDR1 and CDR2: MDHEN, SYDVKM. The germline V and J ends were trimmed by 6 bases and 5 bases, with 7 bases remaining between them. The CDR3 extends over 11 amino acids. CDR3: CASRGEETQYF. The CDR3 DNA sequence: TGTGCCAGCAGGGGAGAGGAGACCCAGTACTTC. Variable domain in full (rest from reference TRBV28 and TRBJ2-5): DVKVTQSSRYLVKRTGEKVFLECVQDMDHENMFWYRQDPGLGLRLIYFSYDVKMKEKGDIPEGYSVSREKKERFSLILESASTNQTSMYLCASRGEETQYFGPGTRLLVL.

V usage is TRBV2 and J usage is TRBJ2-1, with D unresolved. V lost 5 bases and J lost 7, with 9 bases in between. CDR3 length equals 12 residues. Germline assignment: CDR1 SNHLY and CDR2 FYNNEI. The DNA for the CDR3 is TGTGCCAGCAGTAGAACCGGGAATGAGCAGTTCTTC. Protein sequence: CASSRTGNEQFF.

This clone was picked up a small number of times. This sequence joins TRBV5-8 and TRBJ2-4; 9 bases fit TRBD2. The CDR3 length is 15 residues. Per the germline V gene, CDR1 is SGHTS and CDR2 is YDEGEE. Trimming at V came to 3 bases and at J to 8 bases, leaving 9 bases not matched to a gene. The CDR3 loop reads CASSSASGVSDIQYF. The CDR3 bases are TGTGCCAGCAGCTCGGCTAGCGGGGTTAGTGACATTCAGTACTTC.

The chain uses TRBV19 and TRBJ2-3; D not resolved. The germline CDR1 and CDR2 sequences are LNHDA and SQIVND (reference sequence). V lost 4 bases and J lost 5, with 7 bases in between. This CDR3 comprises 12 residues. The CDR3 DNA reads as TGTGCCAGTAGTAGGGCCGGAGATACGCAGTATTTT. This encodes CASSRAGDTQYF.

This chain links TRBV15 with TRBJ2-7; TRBD2 aligns across 9 bases. The CDR3 runs 16 residues. The ends lost 6 bases at V and 4 bases at J; junction bases unmatched: 13. CDR1 and CDR2 (germline): LNHNV, YYDKDF (reference sequence). CDR3 coding DNA: TGTGCCACCAGGAGCGGAGCGGGGGGCCAGGGTTACGAGCAGTACTTC. Its translation: CATRSGAGGQGYEQYF.

This chain links TRBV6-2 or TRBV6-3 with TRBJ1-5; 7 bases are a match to TRBD1. CDR1 is MNHEY, CDR2 SVGEGT, per germline. CDR3 length equals 18 residues. The trim removed 6 bases at V and 3 bases at J, leaving 17 bases unmatched. This CDR3 is CASSRPSMGQYLNQPQHF. DNA for the CDR3: TGTGCCAGCAGCCGACCCAGTATGGGACAGTACCTCAATCAGCCCCAGCATTTT.

The rearrangement uses TRBV6-5 and TRBJ2-3; D is perhaps TRBD2 (5 bases). V lost 7 bases and J lost 2, with 16 bases in between. The CDR3 is 15 residues long. The V gene's germline CDR1 is MNHEY and CDR2 SVGAGI. Written as DNA, the CDR3 is TGTGCCAGCACTCCTGGACCAGCGGACACAGATACGCAGTATTTT. Its translation is CASTPGPADTDTQYF.

The gene calls are TRBV10-3 and TRBJ2-1, with 8 nucleotides matching TRBD2. The CDR3 has 17 amino acids. Germline CDR1 reads ENHRY; CDR2 reads SYGVKD. The ends lost 0 bases at V and 9 bases at J; junction bases unmatched: 13. The CDR3 DNA reads TGTGCCATCAGTGAGTCGGCCGGGAGGGCCACTTCTCTTGAGCAGTTCTTC. Translation: CAISESAGRATSLEQFF.